The 24 T cell receptor beta chains reported below all come from one sample, sequenced in a study of STAT3 mutations in large granular lymphocyte leukemia. Whole-study findings and limits: At least one immunodominant TCR beta clonotype appeared in every T-cell large granular lymphocyte leukemia patient.

These TCRs are of unknown antigen specificity. TCRdb's copy holds only in-frame clones and misses some; the assay was immunoSEQ multiplex PCR. The sample has 2,000 to 2,500 clones, around 23% seen once. Sequencing was done on a sample of peripheral blood mononuclear cells. These receptors all come from a man aged 55 to 70 with T-cell large granular lymphocyte leukemia. Some clones in this sample may be carry-over from other donors' samples.

This clone was recorded a few times. V and J are TRBV5-1 and TRBJ2-7; D tentatively fits TRBD1 or TRBD2 (5 bases each). The CDR3 is 15 amino acids. V lost 0 bases, J lost 7 bases, and 17 bases lay in between. Germline CDR1 reads SGHRS; CDR2 reads YFSETQ. The CDR3 DNA is TGCGCCAGCAGCTTGGATCCGGGACGGATTGTGGAGCAGTACTTC. Translation: CASSLDPGRIVEQYF.

This clone showed up just a few times. This chain uses TRBV7-7 with TRBJ2-1; TRBD1 aligns across 8 bases. J was trimmed by 9 bases and V by 5 bases; bases with no gene match: 9. The CDR3 runs to 14 residues. Germline loops: CDR1 SSHAT, CDR2 FNYEAQ (reference sequence). The CDR3 protein is CASSISQGASEQFF. The CDR3 DNA reads TGTGCCAGCAGCATATCCCAGGGGGCAAGTGAGCAGTTCTTC.

There are a few counts of this clone. This chain joins TRBV5-6 and TRBJ2-3, with D perhaps matching TRBD1 (6 bases). Germline CDR1 SGHDT, CDR2 YYEEEE. This CDR3 is built from 13 residues. V was cut by 1 base and J by 5 bases, with 8 bases left in between. CDR3 in DNA: TGTGCCAGCAGCTTGAAGGGGGAAGATACGCAGTATTTT. Protein: CASSLKGEDTQYF.

The chain employs TRBV4-1 and TRBJ2-7, with 10 bases aligning to TRBD2. Unmatched junction bases numbered 6, after V lost 4 bases and J lost 3 bases. The CDR3 extends over 15 amino acids. Germline V gene sequence: CDR1 MGHRA, CDR2 YSYEKL. The CDR3 here is CASSRTLAGGYEQYF. In DNA, the CDR3 is TGCGCCAGCAGCCGAACCTTAGCGGGGGGCTACGAGCAGTACTTC.

This sequence joins TRBV5-1 and TRBJ2-3; TRBD1 or TRBD2 may be the D gene (5 bases each). Per germline, CDR1 SGHRS and CDR2 YFSETQ. The CDR3 length is 13 residues. Trimming left V 2 bases short and J 4 bases short, with 8 bases between. CDR3 region: CASSFSGPDTQYF. DNA for the CDR3: TGCGCCAGCAGCTTCTCGGGGCCAGATACGCAGTATTTT.

This sequence joins TRBV29-1 and TRBJ2-5; D is unclear. The CDR3 length is 11 residues. The V and J ends lost 2 bases and 4 bases respectively, with 5 bases between them. Germline V CDR1 and CDR2: SQVTM, ANQGSEA. The CDR3 here is CSVEQRETQYF. In DNA form, the CDR3 reads TGCAGCGTTGAACAGAGAGAGACCCAGTACTTC.

This clone was counted only a few times. The chain employs TRBV28 and TRBJ1-1; D is undetermined. Per germline, CDR1 MDHEN and CDR2 SYDVKM. Trimming removed 11 bases from V and 8 bases from J, with 21 bases in between. This CDR3 has 13 residues. CDR3 in amino acids: CAGGRPSGREAFF. The CDR3 coding sequence is TGTGCCGGCGGACGCCCGAGTGGTAGGGAAGCTTTCTTT.

V gene TRBV18 combines with J gene TRBJ1-2, with TRBD1 as a possible D gene (5 bases). The CDR3 consists of 15 residues. Deletions cut 1 base from V and 6 bases from J, with 15 bases between. Germline loops: CDR1 KGHSH, CDR2 LQKENI. For the CDR3, the DNA is TGTGCCAGCTCACCACAAAAAGGGGAATTGCATGGCTACACCTTC. Protein: CASSPQKGELHGYTF.

V is TRBV5-4 and J is TRBJ1-2; D remains ambiguous. The CDR3 is made up of 13 amino acids. Germline CDR1 and CDR2: SGHNT and YYREEE (reference sequence). V dropped 0 bases and J dropped 2 bases, with 5 bases sitting between them. CDR3 DNA sequence: TGTGCCAGCAGCTTGGATGTAAACTATGGCTACACCTTC. Its translation: CASSLDVNYGYTF.

The chain uses TRBV7-9 and TRBJ1-2; weak D call: TRBD1 (5 bases). V was shortened by 1 base and J by 7 bases, with 16 bases between the two germline ends. The CDR3 totals 15 residues. Germline loops: CDR1 SEHNR, CDR2 FQNEAQ (reference sequence). The CDR3 DNA follows: TGTGCCAGCAGCTTAGATGAGGGCGGGGACTCTGGCTACACCTTC. This gives the protein CASSLDEGGDSGYTF.

A single count supports this clone. V is TRBV5-1 and J is TRBJ2-3; 8 bases are shared with TRBD1. The CDR3 length is 12 residues. Germline V gives CDR1 SGHRS, CDR2 YFSETQ. V was pared by 8 bases and J by 4 bases, with 3 bases of the junction left unmatched. The CDR3 reads CASGQGPDTQYF. CDR3 in DNA: TGCGCCAGTGGACAGGGCCCAGATACGCAGTATTTT.

This clone was detected a few times. The chain is built from TRBV27 and TRBJ2-7, with no clear D. The germline V gene encodes CDR1 MNHEY and CDR2 SMNVEV (reference sequence). V lost 6 bases to trimming and J lost 3 bases, with 9 bases between them. The CDR3 loop spans 12 amino acids. The CDR3 sequence is CASRSIGYEQYV. In DNA, the CDR3 is TGTGCCAGCAGGAGCATCGGCTACGAGCAGTACGTC.

This clone was seen only a few times. This chain connects TRBV29-1 to TRBJ1-2; no clear D. This CDR3 region has 10 residues. Trimming stripped 6 bases from V and 10 bases from J, with 12 bases between. Germline CDR1 and CDR2: SQVTM and ANQGSEA. The CDR3 DNA reads TGCAGCGTCTATAGGGAGACCTACACCTTC. Protein product: CSVYRETYTF. Full variable domain (rest looked up from reference TRBV29-1 and TRBJ1-2): SAVISQKPSRDICQRGTSLTIQCQVDSQVTMMFWYRQQPGQSLTLIATANQGSEATYESGFVIDKFPISRPNLTFSTLTVSNMSPEDSSIYLCSVYRETYTFGSGTRLTVV.

This clone was seen a handful of times. This chain joins TRBV10-3 and TRBJ2-5; D is unresolved. The CDR3 totals 15 residues. Trimming stripped 0 bases from V and 3 bases from J, with 11 bases between. Germline V gene lookup returns CDR1 ENHRY and CDR2 SYGVKD. The CDR3 here is CAISESRLYEETQYF. The CDR3 nucleotides read TGTGCCATCAGTGAGTCTCGGCTCTACGAAGAGACCCAGTACTTC.

The rearrangement uses TRBV4-3 and TRBJ2-3; no reliable D call. Trimming pared 1 base from V and 2 bases from J, leaving 13 bases between. Germline V gives CDR1 LGHNA, CDR2 YSLEER. The CDR3 loop spans 16 amino acids. The DNA of the CDR3 is TGCGCCAGCAGCCAAGGCCGGCTAGATGACACAGATACGCAGTATTTT. Its protein product is CASSQGRLDDTDTQYF.

The V and J genes are TRBV5-1 and TRBJ2-7, with TRBD2 matching 7 bases. In germline, CDR1 is SGHRS, CDR2 YFSETQ. The J segment lost 5 bases and the V segment lost 5 bases, leaving 7 bases of the junction unmatched. CDR3 length: 13 residues. Written as DNA, the CDR3 is TGCGCCAGCAGATCCGGGGGAGGGAACGAGCAGTACTTC. Protein product: CASRSGGGNEQYF.

The rearrangement links TRBV19 to TRBJ1-2; perhaps TRBD1 as D (5 bases). Between the trimmed V and J ends, which lost 1 base and 6 bases, there was a span of 12 bases. This CDR3 is 14 amino acids long. Germline assignment: CDR1 LNHDA and CDR2 SQIVND (reference sequence). The CDR3 coding sequence is TGTGCCAGTAGTATAGGGGACGGGCCCAATGGCTACACCTTC. It yields the protein CASSIGDGPNGYTF.

The V and J genes are TRBV4-1 and TRBJ2-7, with D unresolved. CDR1 is MGHRA and CDR2 is YSYEKL in the germline V gene. The CDR3 covers 16 residues. V was pared by 0 bases and J by 3 bases, with 15 bases between. For the CDR3, the DNA is TGCGCCAGCAGCCAAGACCCCAGGTTGTCACTCTACGAGCAGTACTTC. This codes for CASSQDPRLSLYEQYF.

The chain carries TRBV5-1 and TRBJ1-5; no reliable D call. This CDR3 has 13 residues. Trimming left V 0 bases short and J 4 bases short, with 5 bases between. Germline values: CDR1 SGHRS, CDR2 YFSETQ. The CDR3: CASSLDPNQPQHF. CDR3 nucleotide sequence: TGCGCCAGCAGCTTGGATCCAAATCAGCCCCAGCATTTT.

The DNA of the CDR3 is TGCACCAGCAGCCAAGCTCCCGGGCCTCCCTACGAGCAGTACGTC. This gives the protein CTSSQAPGPPYEQYV. The chain is built from TRBV1 and TRBJ2-7. TRBV1 is shown as a pseudogene. The CDR3 runs to 15 residues.

The V gene is TRBV7-2, the J gene TRBJ2-3; weak D call: TRBD2 (5 bases). CDR1 and CDR2 (germline): SGHTA, FQGNSA. The CDR3 runs to 12 residues. V dropped 5 bases and J dropped 6 bases, with 9 bases sitting between them. CDR3 in amino acids: CASSPWEDTQYF. The DNA for the CDR3 is TGTGCCAGCAGCCCCTGGGAGGATACGCAGTATTTT. The complete variable domain, with remaining parts taken from reference TRBV7-2 and TRBJ2-3, reads GAGVSQSPSNKVTEKGKDVELRCDPISGHTALYWYRQSLGQGLEFLIYFQGNSAPDKSGLPSDRFSAERTGGSVSTLTIQRTQQEDSAVYLCASSPWEDTQYFGPGTRLTVL.

This clone was seen a handful of times. The chain has TRBV30 and TRBJ2-7; unclear D gene. Germline V gene lookup returns CDR1 GTSNPN and CDR2 SVGIG (reference sequence). V lost 3 bases, J lost 5 bases, and 11 bases lay in between. The CDR3 extends over 12 amino acids. CDR3 residues: CAWRAVPHEQYF. As DNA, the CDR3 is TGTGCCTGGAGGGCGGTTCCCCACGAGCAGTACTTC.

This chain connects TRBV5-4 to TRBJ1-1; D unclear. The germline CDR1 and CDR2 sequences are SGHNT and YYREEE (reference sequence). This CDR3 contains 14 residues. Trimming shortened V by 1 base and J by 5 bases, and 12 bases separated the two germline ends. This chain's CDR3 is CASSLFGVGTEAFF. CDR3 DNA sequence: TGTGCCAGCAGCTTGTTTGGTGTAGGGACTGAAGCTTTCTTT. Using reference TRBV5-4 and TRBJ1-1 for the parts outside the CDR3, the full variable domain is ETGVTQSPTHLIKTRGQQVTLRCSSQSGHNTVSWYQQALGQGPQFIFQYYREEENGRGNFPPRFSGLQFPNYSSELNVNALELDDSALYLCASSLFGVGTEAFFGQGTRLTVV.

This clone is judged large. The V gene is TRBV7-9, the J gene TRBJ1-2; a possible D gene is TRBD1 (5 bases). This CDR3 contains 14 residues. From germline, CDR1 is SEHNR and CDR2 FQNEAQ (reference sequence). Trimming removed 6 bases from V and 2 bases from J, with 13 bases in between. CDR3 bases: TGTGCCAGCAGTACCGACAGATTGAACTATGGCTACACCTTC. It encodes CASSTDRLNYGYTF.